These 7 T cell receptor beta chains share one sample of origin, sequenced in a study of blood T cell repertoires in COVID-19. Produced via immunoSEQ multiplex PCR; TCRdb's table is partial and in-frame only. There are roughly 200,000 clones in the sample; more than 70% occur only once, and around 7.9% lies in the top ten. Sequencing input: peripheral blood. Receptor source: a middle-aged man with active or convalescent COVID-19.

In its sample, this clone was seen once. The rearrangement uses TRBV27 and TRBJ2-6; D call uncertain. The V and J ends lost 4 bases and 0 bases respectively, with 4 bases between them. Germline V lookup: CDR1 MNHEY, CDR2 SMNVEV (reference sequence). CDR3 length equals 14 residues. CDR3 loop: CASSYSSGANVLTF. CDR3 in DNA: TGTGCCAGCAGTTACAGCTCTGGGGCCAACGTCCTGACTTTC.

The chain uses TRBV19 and TRBJ2-2; 8 nucleotides match TRBD1. This CDR3 comprises 15 residues. The V and J ends lost 7 bases and 5 bases, in that order; junction bases with no gene match: 9. The germline V gene has CDR1 LNHDA and CDR2 SQIVND (reference sequence). Here the CDR3 reads CASKDRVGGTGELFF. CDR3 bases: TGTGCCAGTAAGGACAGGGTAGGAGGGACCGGGGAGCTGTTTTTT.

The V and J genes are TRBV2 and TRBJ2-1; 14 nucleotides align to TRBD2. The CDR3 has 17 residues. The V and J ends lost 3 bases and 6 bases, in that order; junction bases with no gene match: 7. Germline CDR1 is SNHLY and CDR2 is FYNNEI. The chain's CDR3 is CASSESPTSGRGNEQFF. The CDR3 DNA is TGTGCCAGCAGTGAGTCCCCGACTAGCGGGAGGGGCAATGAGCAGTTCTTC.

V is TRBV7-9 and J is TRBJ2-7, with 7 bases matching TRBD1. Germline V CDR1 and CDR2: SEHNR, FQNEAQ (reference sequence). CDR3 length: 17 amino acids. After removal of 5 bases from V and 0 bases from J, the junction contained 13 bases not matched to a gene. The CDR3 is CASSLGQGQWDSYEQYF. The CDR3, as DNA: TGTGCCAGCAGCCTAGGCCAGGGACAGTGGGACTCCTACGAGCAGTACTTC.

This sequence joins TRBV7-8 and TRBJ1-2, with 8 bases matching TRBD1. Germline V gives CDR1 SGHVS, CDR2 FQNEAQ. J was trimmed by 4 bases and V by 7 bases; bases with no gene match: 8. This CDR3 has 14 amino acids. The CDR3 loop reads CASTRDRPLYGYTF. CDR3 in DNA: TGTGCCAGCACCAGGGACAGGCCCCTCTATGGCTACACCTTC.

This chain links TRBV11-2 with TRBJ2-7, with D possibly being TRBD2 (6 bases). The V end was cut by 1 base, the J end by 6 bases, with 16 bases between. There are 15 residues in the CDR3. Germline V gene data show CDR1 as SGHAT and CDR2 as FQNNGV. CDR3 residues: CASSLVADYGVEQYF. The CDR3 DNA sequence: TGTGCCAGCAGCTTAGTAGCGGACTATGGTGTCGAGCAGTACTTC. Together with reference TRBV11-2 and TRBJ2-7, the CDR3 gives the full variable domain: EAGVAQSPRYKIIEKRQSVAFWCNPISGHATLYWYQQILGQGPKLLIQFQNNGVVDDSQLPKDRFSAERLKGVDSTLKIQPAKLEDSAVYLCASSLVADYGVEQYFGPGTRLTVT.

This CDR3 reads CASSHRDRNEKLFF. CDR3 bases: TGTGCCAGCAGCCATAGGGACAGGAATGAAAAACTGTTTTTT. The chain is built from TRBV3-1 (or the pseudogene TRBV3-2) and TRBJ1-4; the match to TRBD1 covers 8 bases. Germline V gene data show CDR1 as LGHDT and CDR2 as YNNKEL (reference sequence). V lost 3 bases, J lost 5 bases, and 2 bases stayed unmatched. The CDR3 totals 14 residues.